These T cell receptor beta chains were read from a single sample in a study of response to subunit inactivated influenza vaccine. TCRdb used MiXCR to reprocess the RT-PCR reads, holding one entry per CDR3 protein. The sample carries 600,000 to 850,000 distinct CDR3 sequences, 11% to 15% recorded once. Material: PBMCs from blood, obtained approximately 15 days before vaccination. The receptors originated from a man between 45 and 60 years old who received an inactivated influenza vaccine. Each CDR3 is given with its conserved first and last residue. D genes are given only for firm matches. The size entry is marked missing in some rows and otherwise reads once, few, many or a size class.

d_call j_call v_call clone_size cdr3_nt cdr3_aa
TRBD2 TRBJ2-5 TRBV5-1 few TGCGCCAGCAGCTCTAGGACTAGCGGGATGGAGACCCAGTACTTC CASSSRTSGMETQYF
TRBD1 TRBJ2-5 TRBV7-9 few TGTGCCAGCAGCTTAGGGGACAGCAAAGAGACCCAGTACTTC CASSLGDSKETQYF
TRBD1 TRBJ1-1 TRBV5-1 few TGCGCCAGCAGCGGACCGGGACAGGGGGGGAATGAAGCTTTCTTT CASSGPGQGGNEAFF
. TRBJ2-1 TRBV28 . TGTGCCAGCGAGACCAAATACAATGAGCAGTTCTTC CASETKYNEQFF
. TRBJ2-7 TRBV6-2/TRBV6-3 few TGTGCCAGCAGTCCCGGAAACCGTAGGTACTTC CASSPGNRRYF
. TRBJ2-1 TRBV20-1 few TGCAGTGCTAGGGACCGGGACCGCAGCGTGTATGAGCAGTTCTTC CSARDRDRSVYEQFF
TRBD2 TRBJ2-2 TRBV30 . TGTGCCTGGAGTGTTGAACTAGCGGGAGGGCCGGCCGGGGAGCTGTTTTTT CAWSVELAGGPAGELFF
. TRBJ1-6 TRBV5-5 . TGTGCCAGCAGCTACCAGGGAGGTTTTAATTCACCCCTCCACTTT CASSYQGGFNSPLHF
. TRBJ2-1 TRBV6-2/TRBV6-3 few TGTGCCAGCAGTTACAGAGGGCGTGGGAATGAGCAGTTCTTC CASSYRGRGNEQFF
. TRBJ2-1 TRBV11-2 once TGTGCCAGCAGCCCCACCATTGCTTCCAATGAGCAGTTCTTC CASSPTIASNEQFF
. TRBJ1-1 TRBV18 few TGTGCCAGCTCACGGGACACTCTCGCTGAAGCTTTCTTT CASSRDTLAEAFF
. TRBJ1-2 TRBV20-1 few TGCAGTGCTAGAGATGTCCGCAACTATGGCTACACCTTC CSARDVRNYGYTF